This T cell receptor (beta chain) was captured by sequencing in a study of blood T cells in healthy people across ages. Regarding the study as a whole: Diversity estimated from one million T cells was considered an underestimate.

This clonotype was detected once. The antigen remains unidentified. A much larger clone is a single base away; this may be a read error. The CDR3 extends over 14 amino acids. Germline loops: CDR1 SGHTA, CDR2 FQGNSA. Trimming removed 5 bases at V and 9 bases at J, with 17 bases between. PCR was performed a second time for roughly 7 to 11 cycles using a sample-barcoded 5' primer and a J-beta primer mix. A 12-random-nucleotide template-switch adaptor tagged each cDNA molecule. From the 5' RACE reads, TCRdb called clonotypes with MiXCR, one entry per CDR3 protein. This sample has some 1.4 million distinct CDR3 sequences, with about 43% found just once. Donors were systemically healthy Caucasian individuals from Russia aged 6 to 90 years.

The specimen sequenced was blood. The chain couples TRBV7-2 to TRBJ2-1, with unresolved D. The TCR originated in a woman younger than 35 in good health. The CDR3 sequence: CASSAGRPPSEQFF. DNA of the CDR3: TGTGCCAGCAGCGCCGGCCGGCCCCCAAGTGAGCAGTTCTTC. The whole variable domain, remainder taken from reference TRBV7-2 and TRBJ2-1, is GAGVSQSPSNKVTEKGKDVELRCDPISGHTALYWYRQSLGQGLEFLIYFQGNSAPDKSGLPSDRFSAERTGGSVSTLTIQRTQQEDSAVYLCASSAGRPPSEQFFGPGTRLTVL.